Listed below are T cell receptor beta chains from one sample, sequenced in a study of neoadjuvant anti-PD-1 for oral cavity cancer. Profiled with immunoSEQ multiplex PCR; TCRdb holds only in-frame clones, not every one. The data hold around 31,000 clones, with just under 90% observed a single time. The material was PBMCs, obtained before nivolumab (anti-PD-1) treatment. The receptors derive from a person aged 40 to 85 with oral cavity squamous cell carcinoma. Both conserved end residues are part of each CDR3. D genes are given only for firm matches. Rows may omit the clone size; those that give it use once, few, many or a size class.

cdr3_aa: CASSQGEDNSPLHF; cdr3_nt: TGCGCCAGCAGCCAAGGGGAGGATAATTCACCCCTCCACTTT; v_call: TRBV4-1; clone_size: NA; j_call: TRBJ1-6; d_call: NA
cdr3_aa: CASSLGVGRSYSNQPQHF; cdr3_nt: TGTGCCAGCAGCTTAGGGGTTGGGAGATCTTATAGCAATCAGCCCCAGCATTTT; v_call: TRBV7-6; clone_size: NA; j_call: TRBJ1-5; d_call: NA
cdr3_aa: CASSLKPINYGYTF; cdr3_nt: TGTGCCAGCAGTTTAAAACCTATTAACTATGGCTACACCTTC; v_call: TRBV27; clone_size: NA; j_call: TRBJ1-2; d_call: NA
cdr3_aa: CASSSGPYNSPLHF; cdr3_nt: TGTGCCAGCAGCTCCGGGCCCTATAATTCACCCCTCCACTTT; v_call: TRBV6-1; clone_size: few; j_call: TRBJ1-6; d_call: NA
cdr3_aa: CASSLALGRNTEAFF; cdr3_nt: TGCGCCAGCAGCTTGGCTCTGGGCCGGAACACTGAAGCTTTCTTT; v_call: TRBV5-1; clone_size: NA; j_call: TRBJ1-1; d_call: NA
cdr3_aa: CAWSSPTNEKLFF; cdr3_nt: TGTGCCTGGAGTTCACCAACTAATGAAAAACTGTTTTTT; v_call: TRBV30; clone_size: NA; j_call: TRBJ1-4; d_call: NA
cdr3_aa: CASSSEQGLWNYGYTF; cdr3_nt: TGTGCCAGCAGCTCAGAACAGGGGCTCTGGAACTATGGCTACACCTTC; v_call: TRBV7-9; clone_size: NA; j_call: TRBJ1-2; d_call: TRBD1
cdr3_aa: CASSRPGRYTDTQYF; cdr3_nt: TGTGCCAGCAGTCGACCGGGACGTTACACAGATACGCAGTATTTT; v_call: TRBV7-2; clone_size: NA; j_call: TRBJ2-3; d_call: NA
cdr3_aa: CASSPPTQGNINEQFF; cdr3_nt: TGTGCCAGCAGCCCCCCCACACAGGGAAATATAAATGAGCAGTTCTTC; v_call: TRBV5-4; clone_size: NA; j_call: TRBJ2-1; d_call: NA
cdr3_aa: CASSPRTGGLFF; cdr3_nt: TGTGCCAGCAGCCCTCGGACAGGAGGACTGTTTTTT; v_call: TRBV7-9; clone_size: NA; j_call: TRBJ1-4; d_call: TRBD1
cdr3_aa: CASSLGLNNQPQHF; cdr3_nt: TGTGCCAGCAGCTTAGGCCTTAATAATCAGCCCCAGCATTTT; v_call: TRBV7-2; clone_size: NA; j_call: TRBJ1-5; d_call: NA
cdr3_aa: CASRPTSTYEQYF; cdr3_nt: TGCGCCAGCAGACCCACTTCGACCTACGAGCAGTACTTC; v_call: TRBV5-1; clone_size: NA; j_call: TRBJ2-7; d_call: NA
cdr3_aa: CASSLGGRVRIYEQYF; cdr3_nt: TGTGCCAGCAGCTTAGGGGGCAGGGTGAGGATCTACGAGCAGTACTTC; v_call: TRBV7-8; clone_size: NA; j_call: TRBJ2-7; d_call: NA
cdr3_aa: CASSSFGGSDNQPQHF; cdr3_nt: TGTGCCAGCAGTTCCTTCGGGGGTAGCGACAATCAGCCCCAGCATTTT; v_call: TRBV6-6; clone_size: NA; j_call: TRBJ1-5; d_call: NA
cdr3_aa: CASSLGQAVYNEQFF; cdr3_nt: TGTGCCAGCAGCTTGGGACAGGCAGTATACAATGAGCAGTTCTTC; v_call: TRBV5-6; clone_size: NA; j_call: TRBJ2-1; d_call: NA
cdr3_aa: CAISKSGTGYDGELFF; cdr3_nt: TGTGCCATCAGCAAATCCGGGACAGGGTATGACGGGGAGCTGTTTTTT; v_call: TRBV10-3; clone_size: NA; j_call: TRBJ2-2; d_call: TRBD1
cdr3_aa: CAISAGAGYEQYF; cdr3_nt: TGTGCCATCAGTGCAGGGGCTGGCTACGAGCAGTACTTC; v_call: TRBV6-5; clone_size: NA; j_call: TRBJ2-7; d_call: NA
cdr3_aa: CASSEVHGTDRDIQYF; cdr3_nt: TGTGCCAGCAGTGAAGTTCACGGGACCGATCGGGACATTCAGTACTTC; v_call: TRBV6-1; clone_size: NA; j_call: TRBJ2-4; d_call: NA
cdr3_aa: CASSSSGTGYFGYTF; cdr3_nt: TGTGCCAGCAGCTCCTCCGGGACAGGGTATTTTGGCTACACCTTC; v_call: TRBV7-2; clone_size: NA; j_call: TRBJ1-2; d_call: TRBD1